The rows below give T cell receptor beta chains drawn from one sample of a study of T cell repertoires in cytomegalovirus infection. TCRdb re-called the reads through MiXCR, storing one row per CDR3 protein. Among about 200,000 distinct CDR3 sequences listed, 9.5% were seen once. Material for sequencing was PBMCs. Source of these receptors: a human donor in good health (CMV status not recorded). Some clones in this sample may be carry-over from other donors' samples. Each CDR3 is given with its conserved first and last residue. D genes are given only for firm matches. A row's size may be missing; if present it is once, few, many or a size class.

J,D,V,size,DNA,CDR3
TRBJ2-1,TRBD2,TRBV28,-,TGTGCCAGCATCAAACCCAGCGGGGGCCATGAGCAGTTCTTC,CASIKPSGGHEQFF
TRBJ2-6,-,TRBV7-2,many,TGTGCCAGCAGCCAAGACTCTGGGGCCAACGTCCTGACTTTC,CASSQDSGANVLTF
TRBJ2-5,-,TRBV20-1,-,TGCAGTGCTAGAGGGAGGAATTACCAAGAGACCCAGTACTTC,CSARGRNYQETQYF
TRBJ2-6,-,TRBV4-3,many,TGCGCCAGCAGCCAACACACCTCTGGGGCCAACGTCCTGACTTTC,CASSQHTSGANVLTF
TRBJ2-1,-,TRBV5-4,-,TGTGCCAGCAGCCACGGACGGGACTTGGGTGAGCAGTTCTTC,CASSHGRDLGEQFF
TRBJ1-1,-,TRBV20-1,few,TGCAGTGCTATTGGTAACACTGAAGCTTTCTTT,CSAIGNTEAFF
TRBJ2-7,-,TRBV20-1,-,TGCAGTGCCGCTGGGGGTTCCTACGAGCAGTACTTC,CSAAGGSYEQYF
TRBJ2-7,TRBD2,TRBV5-6,-,TGTGCCAGCAGCTTGGATGCGGGAGGGCAGGGGGAGCAGTACTTC,CASSLDAGGQGEQYF
TRBJ2-2,-,TRBV7-2,many,TGTGCCAGCAGCTTAAAGCAGGGGAACACCGGGGAGCTGTTTTTT,CASSLKQGNTGELFF
TRBJ2-5,TRBD2,TRBV7-8,many,TGTGCCAGCAGCTTAAGTGTGATGGGGGGGGAGACCCAGTACTTC,CASSLSVMGGETQYF
TRBJ1-2,-,TRBV12-3/TRBV12-4,few,TGTGCCAGCAGTTTGGTAGGGGTAGACTATGGCTACACCTTC,CASSLVGVDYGYTF
TRBJ2-7,TRBD1,TRBV29-1,few,TGCAGCTTCGTGGGACAGGCTTCGTACGAGCAGTACTTC,CSFVGQASYEQYF
TRBJ2-1,TRBD2,TRBV7-2,many,TGTGCCAGCAGCTTAGGTCTAGCGGGTAATGAGCAGTTCTTC,CASSLGLAGNEQFF
TRBJ2-4,-,TRBV7-2,many,TGTGCCAGCAGCTTAGCGCTAGGTGGGAGAAACATTCAGTACTTC,CASSLALGGRNIQYF
TRBJ1-2,-,TRBV4-3,many,TGCGCCAGCAGCCAAGAAGGCCCAGGGGAAAGCTATGGCTACACCTTC,CASSQEGPGESYGYTF